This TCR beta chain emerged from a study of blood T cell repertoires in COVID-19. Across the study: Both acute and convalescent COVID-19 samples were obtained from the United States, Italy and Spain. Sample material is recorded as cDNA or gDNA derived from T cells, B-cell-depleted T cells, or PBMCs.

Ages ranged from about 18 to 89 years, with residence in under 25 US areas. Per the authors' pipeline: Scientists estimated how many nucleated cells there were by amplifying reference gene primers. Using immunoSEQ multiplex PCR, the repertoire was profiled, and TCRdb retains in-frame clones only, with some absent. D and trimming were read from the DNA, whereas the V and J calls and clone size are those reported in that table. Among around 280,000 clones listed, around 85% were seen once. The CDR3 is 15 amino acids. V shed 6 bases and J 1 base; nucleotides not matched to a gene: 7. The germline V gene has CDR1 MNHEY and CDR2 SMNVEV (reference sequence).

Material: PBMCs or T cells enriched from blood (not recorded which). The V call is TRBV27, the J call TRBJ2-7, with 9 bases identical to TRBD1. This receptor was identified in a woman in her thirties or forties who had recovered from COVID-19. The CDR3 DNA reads TGTGCCAGCAGCTCCTCGGACAGGGGTTCCTACGAGCAGTACTTC. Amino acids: CASSSSDRGSYEQYF.